These 19 T cell receptor beta chains share one sample of origin, sequenced in a study of blood T cell repertoires in COVID-19. Only in-frame clones appear in the TCRdb table, and some are missing; sequencing was by immunoSEQ multiplex PCR. The table includes fewer than 250,000 clones, 70% to 90% detected once. Sequenced: peripheral blood. All receptors come from a man aged 35 to 55 with acute or convalescent COVID-19.

The rearrangement uses TRBV7-9 and TRBJ1-2, with D uncertain. The CDR3 covers 16 residues. Trimming removed 1 base at V and 8 bases at J, with 20 bases between. In germline, CDR1 is SEHNR, CDR2 FQNEAQ (reference sequence). The CDR3 protein is CASSLVAPRSLPGYTF. The DNA for the CDR3 is TGTGCCAGCAGCTTAGTAGCCCCCCGGAGCCTCCCGGGCTACACCTTC.

V usage is TRBV6-6 and J usage is TRBJ1-5, with 9 bases that match TRBD1. CDR3 length: 15 amino acids. The germline V gene has CDR1 MNHNY and CDR2 SVGAGI (reference sequence). Germline trimming cut 6 bases from V and 5 bases from J; bases unmatched to any gene: 8. The CDR3 here is CASSRAGDRDQPQHF. The CDR3 DNA reads TGTGCCAGCAGCCGTGCCGGGGACAGGGATCAGCCCCAGCATTTT.

The rearrangement joins TRBV3-1 (or the pseudogene TRBV3-2) to TRBJ1-6; the D gene is possibly TRBD1 (5 bases). Per germline, CDR1 LGHDT and CDR2 YNNKEL (reference sequence). Trimming removed 0 bases from V and 14 bases from J, with 14 bases in between. This CDR3 is built from 14 residues. The CDR3 is CASSQDGQGKTLHF. The CDR3 coding sequence is TGTGCCAGCAGCCAAGATGGGCAGGGAAAGACCCTCCACTTT.

This clone has a single count. The gene calls are TRBV18 and TRBJ1-2, with 9 bases that match TRBD1. CDR1 and CDR2 from the germline V gene are KGHSH and LQKENI. The CDR3 has 13 amino acids. Germline trimming cut 4 bases from V and 8 bases from J; bases unmatched to any gene: 5. DNA of the CDR3: TGTGCCAGCTCACAGAGGACAGGGGAGGGCTACACCTTC. Protein: CASSQRTGEGYTF.

V is TRBV18 and J is TRBJ2-7, with TRBD1 identical over 9 bases. The germline V gene encodes CDR1 KGHSH and CDR2 LQKENI. Losses at the gene ends were 6 bases for V and 1 base for J; bases not matched to a gene: 4. The CDR3 spans 14 residues. CDR3 amino acids: CASSTGTGSYEQYF. The DNA of the CDR3 is TGTGCCAGCTCGACCGGGACAGGGTCCTACGAGCAGTACTTC. Supplemented by reference TRBV18 and TRBJ2-7, the full variable domain reads NAGVMQNPRHLVRRRGQEARLRCSPMKGHSHVYWYRQLPEEGLKFMVYLQKENIIDESGMPKERFSAEFPKEGPSILRIQQVVRGDSAAYFCASSTGTGSYEQYFGPGTRLTVT.

This chain connects TRBV5-5 to TRBJ1-5; possibly TRBD1 for D (6 bases). CDR1 is SGHKS and CDR2 is YYEKEE in the germline V gene (reference sequence). This CDR3 is built from 16 residues. The V end lost 4 bases, the J end lost 5 bases, and 19 bases lay between the germline ends. In DNA form, the CDR3 reads TGTGCCAGCAGCCGAGGCCCTACAGGGAACTATCAGCCCCAGCATTTT. It codes for CASSRGPTGNYQPQHF.

The genes are TRBV30 and TRBJ2-3; 7 bases align to TRBD2. CDR1 and CDR2 from the germline V gene are GTSNPN and SVGIG (reference sequence). With V trimmed by 1 base and J by 8 bases, 6 bases remained unmatched. This CDR3 has 13 amino acids. This CDR3 is CAWSGGGGGTQYF. CDR3 DNA sequence: TGTGCCTGGAGTGGTGGCGGGGGAGGTACGCAGTATTTT.

The chain combines TRBV11-2 with TRBJ2-7; 7 bases match TRBD1. This CDR3 has 14 amino acids. V shed 5 bases and J 0 bases; nucleotides not matched to a gene: 4. Germline V gene data show CDR1 as SGHAT and CDR2 as FQNNGV. The CDR3 is CASSMDRSSYEQYF. The CDR3 coding sequence is TGTGCCAGCAGCATGGACAGGAGCTCCTACGAGCAGTACTTC.

The CDR3 region has the DNA TGTGCCAGCAGCCCAGGGGTCTCTGAAGCTTTCTTT. It codes for CASSPGVSEAFF. The rearrangement links TRBV2 to TRBJ1-1; a weak D match, TRBD1 (6 bases). V lost 6 bases and J 6 bases, leaving 11 bases between the germline ends. This CDR3 contains 12 residues. CDR1 SNHLY and CDR2 FYNNEI come from the germline V gene.

J is TRBJ1-2 and V is TRBV2; 9 bases align to TRBD1. V shed 6 bases, J shed 13 bases, and the junction held 12 bases outside the gene matches. Per germline, CDR1 SNHLY and CDR2 FYNNEI. The CDR3 has 13 residues. The DNA of the CDR3 is TGTGCCAGCAGGGCCCGGGACAGGGATATTCGCACCTTC. Translated: CASRARDRDIRTF.

This clone has only a few counts. The V gene is TRBV11-2, the J gene TRBJ2-3; possibly TRBD2 for D (5 bases). Trimming removed 1 base at V and 2 bases at J, with 13 bases between. The CDR3 spans 16 residues. Germline CDR1 SGHAT, CDR2 FQNNGV. The CDR3 sequence is CASSLVFPGITDTQYF. The CDR3 DNA is TGTGCCAGCAGCTTAGTCTTCCCGGGAATCACAGATACGCAGTATTTT.

CDR3 nucleotide sequence: TGTGCCAGCAGTTATATCTCAGGGGGCAGTCAGCCCCAGCATTTT. Its translation is CASSYISGGSQPQHF. This chain uses TRBV28 with TRBJ1-5; 8 bases line up with TRBD1. The V gene end was trimmed by 4 bases and the J gene end by 6 bases; junction bases not matched to a gene: 8. This CDR3 is built from 15 residues. Germline V gives CDR1 MDHEN, CDR2 SYDVKM.

The rearrangement uses TRBV30 and TRBJ1-2; TRBD1 is a possible D gene (5 bases). The CDR3 is 17 amino acids. The germline V gene encodes CDR1 GTSNPN and CDR2 SVGIG (reference sequence). Trimming took 6 bases from V and 4 from J, leaving 27 bases between them. The CDR3 protein is CACRGGGRDLQSYGYTF. The CDR3 coding sequence is TGTGCCTGCCGGGGAGGCGGCCGGGACCTACAATCCTATGGCTACACCTTC.

The chain couples TRBV27 to TRBJ2-3; 8 bases are a match to TRBD2. In germline, CDR1 is MNHEY, CDR2 SMNVEV (reference sequence). J was trimmed by 2 bases and V by 8 bases; bases with no gene match: 12. This CDR3 has 16 residues. In nucleotides, the CDR3 is TGTGCCAGCCGTGTCCGGGGGGGGCTCTACACAGATACGCAGTATTTT. Protein sequence: CASRVRGGLYTDTQYF.

The CDR3 nucleotides read TGTGCCAGCTCACCACTCCAAAGAGAAGCTGGCTACACCTTC. Translation: CASSPLQREAGYTF. This sequence joins TRBV18 and TRBJ1-2; D unclear. The CDR3 is 14 amino acids. Germline values: CDR1 KGHSH, CDR2 LQKENI. V dropped 1 base and J dropped 7 bases, with 13 bases sitting between them.

This chain uses TRBV6-5 with TRBJ2-7, with 8 nucleotides matching TRBD2. J was trimmed by 2 bases and V by 5 bases; bases with no gene match: 5. The CDR3 loop spans 14 amino acids. Germline CDR1 is MNHEY and CDR2 is SVGAGI. The CDR3 DNA sequence: TGTGCCAGCAGTCCAAGCGGGGGACCCTACGAGCAGTACTTC. Translated, it gives CASSPSGGPYEQYF.

This clone was recorded once. This chain connects TRBV28 to TRBJ2-2; possible D gene TRBD2, 6 bases. V shed 4 bases and J shed 5 bases, with 8 bases lying between them. The CDR3 extends over 13 amino acids. The V gene's germline CDR1 is MDHEN and CDR2 SYDVKM. CDR3: CASSWAGTGELFF. The CDR3 DNA follows: TGTGCCAGCAGTTGGGCGGGGACCGGGGAGCTGTTTTTT.

The rearrangement joins TRBV7-9 to TRBJ2-5, with 15 bases fitting TRBD2. This CDR3 is built from 18 residues. J was trimmed by 4 bases and V by 4 bases; bases with no gene match: 10. Germline V gives CDR1 SEHNR, CDR2 FQNEAQ (reference sequence). The CDR3 is CASSSGLAGGPAGETQYF. The DNA of the CDR3 is TGTGCCAGCAGCTCCGGACTAGCGGGGGGGCCAGCGGGAGAGACCCAGTACTTC.

This chain links TRBV5-1 with TRBJ1-5, with 8 bases matching TRBD1. The ends lost 1 base at V and 3 bases at J; junction bases unmatched: 6. The CDR3 runs to 16 residues. Germline V gene lookup returns CDR1 SGHRS and CDR2 YFSETQ. This CDR3 reads CASSLTGGDPNQPQHF. The CDR3 coding sequence is TGCGCCAGCAGCTTGACAGGGGGAGATCCCAATCAGCCCCAGCATTTT.